The 16 T cell receptor beta chains listed next were all sequenced from one sample in a study of glioma-infiltrating T cells after dendritic cell vaccination. Time point defined: after dendritic cell vaccination, including at tumor progression/relapse. Assay: immunoSEQ multiplex PCR; the TCRdb copy retains only in-frame clones and omits some. The sample consists of about 24,000 clones, roughly 86% of them appearing once. The source was blood, collected after dendritic cell vaccination. These receptors were obtained from a human donor with glioblastoma.

This chain links TRBV7-9 with TRBJ1-5, with 8 bases matching TRBD1. J lost 7 bases, V lost 4 bases, and 6 bases had no gene match. This CDR3 spans 14 amino acids. Looked up from germline, CDR1 is SEHNR and CDR2 is FQNEAQ (reference sequence). The CDR3: CASSSDRVGQPQHF. CDR3 nucleotide sequence: TGTGCCAGCAGCTCGGACAGGGTGGGACAGCCCCAGCATTTT.

The chain links TRBV25-1 to TRBJ2-2; 10 bases match TRBD1. This CDR3 is built from 17 residues. The germline V gene encodes CDR1 MGHDK and CDR2 SYGVNS. The V segment lost 1 base and the J segment 7 bases; nucleotides outside the gene matches: 9. CDR3 region: CASSEWGTGEFRGELFF. The DNA of the CDR3 is TGTGCCAGCAGTGAATGGGGGACAGGGGAATTTCGCGGGGAGCTGTTTTTT.

The gene calls are TRBV4-2 and TRBJ2-5, with 10 bases lining up with TRBD2. With V trimmed by 1 base and J by 5 bases, 4 bases remained unmatched. This CDR3 has 15 residues. In germline, CDR1 is LGHNA, CDR2 YNFKEQ. The CDR3 sequence is CASSQGASGGETQYF. The CDR3 nucleotides read TGTGCCAGCAGCCAAGGTGCTAGCGGGGGTGAGACCCAGTACTTC.

The chain carries TRBV7-2 and TRBJ2-5, with D possibly TRBD1 on 6 matching bases. Deletions cut 5 bases from V and 5 bases from J, with 12 bases between. The CDR3 runs to 13 residues. CDR1 and CDR2 (germline): SGHTA, FQGNSA. The CDR3 spells CASSRRGRETQYF. CDR3 coding DNA: TGTGCCAGCAGCCGCAGGGGAAGGGAGACCCAGTACTTC.

This clone was counted once. The chain combines TRBV11-3 with TRBJ2-5; 8 nucleotides align to TRBD1. The CDR3 is 17 residues long. CDR1 is SGHNT, CDR2 YENEEA, per germline. The J segment lost 4 bases and the V segment lost 5 bases, leaving 15 bases of the junction unmatched. The CDR3 DNA follows: TGTGCCAGCAGCCCCAAGATGGGGACAGGAGGTCCAGAGACCCAGTACTTC. It specifies CASSPKMGTGGPETQYF.

The gene calls are TRBV9 and TRBJ2-3; 9 positions match TRBD1. The V segment lost 3 bases and the J segment 2 bases; nucleotides outside the gene matches: 7. This CDR3 comprises 16 residues. Per germline, CDR1 SGDLS and CDR2 YYNGEE. The CDR3: CASSATGDRVTDTQYF. The CDR3 coding sequence is TGTGCCAGCAGCGCCACCGGGGACAGGGTCACAGATACGCAGTATTTT.

V and J are TRBV25-1 and TRBJ2-5, with D hard to call. The CDR3 runs 13 residues. Germline V lookup: CDR1 MGHDK, CDR2 SYGVNS. The V and J ends lost 6 bases and 1 base respectively, with 9 bases between them. The CDR3: CASSLGAQETQYF. The CDR3 DNA follows: TGTGCCAGCAGCCTAGGAGCCCAAGAGACCCAGTACTTC.

The V call is TRBV5-1, the J call TRBJ2-7, with 14 bases that match TRBD2. The germline CDR1 and CDR2 sequences are SGHRS and YFSETQ. The junction had 13 bases not matched to a gene; V was cut back by 3 bases and J by 2 bases. The CDR3 runs to 19 residues. In nucleotides, the CDR3 is TGCGCCAGCAGCTACTACCCCGGGACTAGCGGGGGTCGAACCTACGAGCAGTACTTC. The encoded protein is CASSYYPGTSGGRTYEQYF.

The V and J genes are TRBV7-6 and TRBJ1-1; possible D gene TRBD1, 6 bases. Germline CDR1 SGHVS, CDR2 FNYEAQ. This CDR3 spans 15 amino acids. Trimming stripped 5 bases from V and 5 bases from J, with 18 bases between. The CDR3 nucleotides read TGTGCCAGCAGCCCGTCGGGGGGGGCCGGAACTGAAGCTTTCTTT. The encoded protein is CASSPSGGAGTEAFF.

Of note for this clone: The same CDR3 arises from other DNA sequences in this sample as well. The J gene is TRBJ1-6, the V gene TRBV4-1, with D maybe TRBD1 (5 bases). Germline V gene data show CDR1 as MGHRA and CDR2 as YSYEKL. This CDR3 has 19 residues. Trimming shortened V by 0 bases and J by 3 bases, and 18 bases separated the two germline ends. CDR3 nucleotides: TGCGCCAGCAGCCAAGATATAGGGACGCAGGGAGGCTATAATTCACCCCTCCACTTT. Its protein product is CASSQDIGTQGGYNSPLHF.

The chain combines TRBV2 with TRBJ2-7; D perhaps matches TRBD1 (6 bases). The germline V and J ends were trimmed by 3 bases and 3 bases, with 9 bases remaining between them. This CDR3 has 13 residues. Germline CDR1 is SNHLY and CDR2 is FYNNEI. Written as DNA, the CDR3 is TGTGCCAGCAGTGATGCACAGGGCTACGAGCAGTACTTC. Amino acid sequence: CASSDAQGYEQYF.

V and J are TRBV30 and TRBJ1-4; D gene unclear. Deletions cut 8 bases from V and 5 bases from J, with 12 bases between. Germline values: CDR1 GTSNPN, CDR2 SVGIG (reference sequence). This CDR3 is built from 12 residues. The CDR3 coding sequence is TGTGCCGGACTCCCCGCCAATGAAAAACTGTTTTTT. Translation gives CAGLPANEKLFF.

This clone was seen a few times. V gene TRBV5-6 combines with J gene TRBJ1-4; 7 nucleotides agree with TRBD1. Per the germline V gene, CDR1 is SGHDT and CDR2 is YYEEEE. Trimming removed 0 bases from V and 0 bases from J; junction bases left unmatched: 5. This CDR3 contains 17 residues. The CDR3 DNA sequence: TGTGCCAGCAGCTTGGTGCAGGGGGAGGCAACTAATGAAAAACTGTTTTTT. Translating gives CASSLVQGEATNEKLFF.

The chain links TRBV6-6 to TRBJ1-5; a weak D match, TRBD1 (5 bases). CDR3 length: 13 residues. Trimming cost V 3 bases and J 7 bases, with 10 bases left between them. From germline, CDR1 is MNHNY and CDR2 SVGAGI (reference sequence). The CDR3 bases are TGTGCCAGCAGTTATAGGGGCGAACAGCCCCAGCATTTT. Protein: CASSYRGEQPQHF.

The chain couples TRBV19 to TRBJ1-5, with TRBD1 matching over 12 bases. V was clipped by 7 bases and J by 6 bases; unmatched bases: 7. The CDR3 extends over 15 amino acids. CDR1 and CDR2 (germline): LNHDA, SQIVND (reference sequence). CDR3 region: CASKQGQGASQPQHF. CDR3 DNA: TGTGCCAGTAAACAGGGACAGGGGGCGTCTCAGCCCCAGCATTTT.

The CDR3 is CASREDRVAAYEQYF. DNA for the CDR3: TGTGCCAGCAGGGAGGACAGGGTGGCCGCCTACGAGCAGTACTTC. The V call is TRBV2, the J call TRBJ2-7, with TRBD1 matching 8 bases. Per the germline V gene, CDR1 is SNHLY and CDR2 is FYNNEI. V was clipped by 6 bases and J by 2 bases; unmatched bases: 9. This CDR3 spans 15 amino acids.